This section outlines one TCR beta chain sequence together with its context. Per the original methods: From reference gene primer amplification, estimates of nucleated cell counts were derived. The protocol was immunoSEQ multiplex PCR, while the TCRdb copy is restricted to in-frame clones and leaves out a portion. The V and J calls and clone size are taken from that table; D and trimming were inferred from the DNA. The data hold about 280,000 clones, with 88% observed a single time. The sample comes from a study of blood T cell repertoires in COVID-19. CDR1 and CDR2 (germline): SGDLS, YYNGEE. The CDR3 consists of 14 residues. V lost 3 bases, J lost 0 bases, and 8 bases lay in between.

This sequence originates from a man between 18 and 35 years old with active or convalescent COVID-19. The rearrangement joins TRBV9 to TRBJ2-3; a possible D gene is TRBD1 (5 bases). Material: peripheral blood. The CDR3 sequence is CASSGGASTDTQYF. CDR3 bases: TGTGCCAGCAGCGGTGGGGCTAGCACAGATACGCAGTATTTT.